This is a list of T cell receptor beta chains from one sample in a study of CD8+ T cells in alopecia areata. Profiled with immunoSEQ multiplex PCR; TCRdb holds only in-frame clones, not every one. The data contain about 200,000 clones, 45% to 65% of them singletons. Sequencing used CD4+ T cells sorted from blood, obtained at week 4, from a patient treated with tofacitinib. The receptors originated from a human donor with alopecia areata. CDR3s include the opening cysteine and the closing phenylalanine or tryptophan. Each record gives: J gene, clone size, V gene, D gene, CDR3 DNA, CDR3 protein. The D gene is left open where the match is weak. Clone size is stated in some rows and not others, as once, few, many or a class when expanded.

>TRBJ2-7|-|TRBV11-2|-
TGTGCCAGCAGCTATAGACTAGGAGTCCCCGAGCAGTACTTC
CASSYRLGVPEQYF
>TRBJ1-5|-|TRBV4-2|TRBD1
TGTGCCAGCAGCCAAACGGGACAGGGGGCTCAGCCCCAGCATTTT
CASSQTGQGAQPQHF
>TRBJ1-5|-|TRBV30|-
TGTGCCTGGAGTGAGGGGAATCGCAATCAGCCCCAGCATTTT
CAWSEGNRNQPQHF
>TRBJ2-5|-|TRBV28|-
TGTGCCAGCAGTTCCGGGGGTGAGGCCCAGTACTTC
CASSSGGEAQYF
>TRBJ2-5|-|TRBV6-5|-
TGTGCCAGCAGTCGGGGCGTTTACGGAGAGACCCAGTACTTC
CASSRGVYGETQYF
>TRBJ1-2|-|TRBV29-1|TRBD1
TGCAGCGTCGCGACAGGGTGGGACTATGGCTACACCTTC
CSVATGWDYGYTF
>TRBJ2-3|-|TRBV7-2|TRBD2
TGTGCCAGCAGCTTATTTAGCGGGGGGGCACCAGATACGCAGTATTTT
CASSLFSGGAPDTQYF
>TRBJ2-6|-|TRBV15|TRBD2
TGTGCCACCAGCAGAGGGGAGGGGTCTGGGGCCAACGTCCTGACTTTC
CATSRGEGSGANVLTF
>TRBJ2-7|-|TRBV4-3|-
TGCGCCAGCAGCCTAGACAGCTTTTCCTACGAGCAGTACTTC
CASSLDSFSYEQYF
>TRBJ2-3|few|TRBV7-2|-
TGTGCCAGCAGCTTAGGCAGGGCTGATACGCAGTATTTT
CASSLGRADTQYF